This TCR beta chain appears in the sequencing data of a study of blood T cell repertoires in COVID-19. Sequenced by immunoSEQ multiplex PCR; TCRdb stores in-frame clones only, minus some. The sample carries about 310,000 clones, over 75% recorded once. The CDR3 extends over 13 amino acids. V lost 7 bases and J lost 7; bases outside the gene matches: 9. The germline CDR1 and CDR2 sequences are MNHEY and SVGAGI. This chain joins TRBV6-5 and TRBJ1-2; 7 nucleotides align to TRBD1. The specimen sequenced was peripheral blood. The receptor's source is a middle-aged man with active or convalescent COVID-19. The CDR3 DNA is TGTGCCAGCAAACGACAGGGTCTCACTGGCTACACCTTC. It translates to CASKRQGLTGYTF.